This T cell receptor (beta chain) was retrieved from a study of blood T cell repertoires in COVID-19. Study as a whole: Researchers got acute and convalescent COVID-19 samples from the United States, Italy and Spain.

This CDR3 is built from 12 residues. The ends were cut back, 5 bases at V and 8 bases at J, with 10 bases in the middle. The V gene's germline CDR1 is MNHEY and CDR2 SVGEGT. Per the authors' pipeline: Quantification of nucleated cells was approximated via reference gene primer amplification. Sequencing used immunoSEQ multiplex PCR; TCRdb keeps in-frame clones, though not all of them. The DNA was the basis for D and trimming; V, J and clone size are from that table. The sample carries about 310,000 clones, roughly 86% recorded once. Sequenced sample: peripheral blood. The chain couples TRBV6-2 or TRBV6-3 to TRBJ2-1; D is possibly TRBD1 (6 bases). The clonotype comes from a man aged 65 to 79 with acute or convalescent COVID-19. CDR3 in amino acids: CASSDTGYEQFF. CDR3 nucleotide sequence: TGTGCCAGCAGTGACACAGGGTATGAGCAGTTCTTC.